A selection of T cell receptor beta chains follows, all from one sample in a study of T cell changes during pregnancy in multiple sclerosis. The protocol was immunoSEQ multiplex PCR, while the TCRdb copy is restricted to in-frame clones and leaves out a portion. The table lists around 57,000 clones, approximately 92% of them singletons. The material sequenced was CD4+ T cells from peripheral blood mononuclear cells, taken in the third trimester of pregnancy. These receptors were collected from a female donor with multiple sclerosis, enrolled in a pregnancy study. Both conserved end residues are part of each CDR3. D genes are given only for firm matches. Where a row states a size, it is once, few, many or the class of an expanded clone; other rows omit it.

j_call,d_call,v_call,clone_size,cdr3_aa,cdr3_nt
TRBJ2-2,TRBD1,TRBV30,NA,CAWWQGAVGELFF,TGTGCCTGGTGGCAGGGGGCGGTCGGGGAGCTGTTTTTT
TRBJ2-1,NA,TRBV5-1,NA,CASSLLSVDYNEQFF,TGCGCCAGCAGCTTGCTGTCTGTAGACTACAATGAGCAGTTCTTC
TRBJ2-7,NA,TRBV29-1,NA,CSVLVTYEQYF,TGCAGCGTTCTAGTGACTTACGAGCAGTACTTC
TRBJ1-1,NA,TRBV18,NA,CASSLSAGYTEAFF,TGTGCCAGCTCACTGTCGGCAGGGTACACTGAAGCTTTCTTT
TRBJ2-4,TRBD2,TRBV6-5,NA,CASQTSGAKNIQYF,TGTGCCAGCCAGACTAGCGGGGCCAAAAACATTCAGTACTTC
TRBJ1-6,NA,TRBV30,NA,CAWTRDLRGNSPLHF,TGTGCCTGGACCCGCGATCTAAGGGGGAATTCACCCCTCCACTTT
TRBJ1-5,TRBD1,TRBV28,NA,CASRDRGSSNQPQHF,TGTGCCAGCCGTGACAGGGGGAGTAGCAATCAGCCCCAGCATTTT
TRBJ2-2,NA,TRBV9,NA,CASSPEGHTGELFF,TGTGCCAGCAGCCCCGAGGGTCACACCGGGGAGCTGTTTTTT
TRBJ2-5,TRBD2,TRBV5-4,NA,CASSLAGSGRGETQYF,TGTGCCAGCAGCTTGGCGGGCAGCGGGAGGGGAGAGACCCAGTACTTC
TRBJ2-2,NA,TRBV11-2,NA,CASTPVGVTGTGELFF,TGTGCCAGCACTCCCGTAGGGGTAACTGGCACCGGGGAGCTGTTTTTT
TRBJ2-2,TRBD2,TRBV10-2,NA,CASSVTSGRAAGELFF,TGCGCCAGCAGTGTTACTAGCGGGAGGGCGGCCGGGGAGCTGTTTTTT
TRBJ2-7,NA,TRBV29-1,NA,CSARRGGGGYEQYF,TGCAGCGCCCGACGAGGGGGAGGGGGCTACGAGCAGTACTTC
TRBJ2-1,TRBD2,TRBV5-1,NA,CASSEGTTTYNEQFF,TGCGCCAGCAGCGAAGGGACTACAACCTACAATGAGCAGTTCTTC
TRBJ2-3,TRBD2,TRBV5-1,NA,CASSLKPPGGLSTDTQYF,TGCGCCAGCAGCTTGAAGCCCCCGGGAGGATTGAGCACAGATACGCAGTATTTT
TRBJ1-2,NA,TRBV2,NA,CARTGYTF,TGTGCCCGGACAGGCTACACCTTC
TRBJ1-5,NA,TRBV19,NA,CASTPWAGSNQPQHF,TGTGCCAGTACCCCGTGGGCGGGAAGCAATCAGCCCCAGCATTTT
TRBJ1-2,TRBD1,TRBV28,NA,CASSFRGGGQGRTNYGYTF,TGTGCCAGCAGTTTTAGAGGGGGGGGACAGGGAAGAACTAACTATGGCTACACCTTC
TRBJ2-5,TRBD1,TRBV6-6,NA,CASSSTDRGETQYF,TGTGCCAGCAGTTCAACTGACAGGGGAGAGACCCAGTACTTC
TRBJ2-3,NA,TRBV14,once,CASSQRADSLTDTQYF,TGTGCCAGCAGCCAACGAGCCGATAGCTTGACAGATACGCAGTATTTT
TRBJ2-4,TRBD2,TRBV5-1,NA,CASSRGLAGGGLYVKNIQYF,TGCGCCAGCAGTAGGGGACTAGCGGGAGGGGGGCTATATGTGAAAAACATTCAGTACTTC
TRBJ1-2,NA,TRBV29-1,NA,CSVAGAGPNYGYTF,TGCAGCGTGGCGGGGGCAGGGCCTAACTATGGCTACACCTTC
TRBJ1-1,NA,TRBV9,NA,CASSVEQNTEAFF,TGTGCCAGCAGCGTAGAACAGAACACTGAAGCTTTCTTT
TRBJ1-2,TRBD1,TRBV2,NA,CASSGTQGAVYGYTF,TGTGCCAGCAGTGGAACCCAGGGGGCTGTCTATGGCTACACCTTC
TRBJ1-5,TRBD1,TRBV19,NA,CASSSVRGLAGNQPQHF,TGTGCCAGTAGTAGTGTCAGGGGGCTAGCGGGCAATCAGCCCCAGCATTTT
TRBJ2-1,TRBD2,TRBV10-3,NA,CAISESSGTSVLSYNEQFF,TGTGCCATCAGTGAGTCGTCCGGGACTAGCGTACTCTCCTACAATGAGCAGTTCTTC
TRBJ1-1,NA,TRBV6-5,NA,CASRPRGGMNTEAFF,TGTGCCAGCAGGCCTCGGGGGGGAATGAACACTGAAGCTTTCTTT
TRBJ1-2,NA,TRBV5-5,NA,CASSLIGGDYGYTF,TGTGCCAGCAGCTTGATAGGGGGGGACTATGGCTACACCTTC
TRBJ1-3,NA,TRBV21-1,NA,CASSNHRHRGSSGNTIYF,TGTGCCAGCAGCAACCACCGCCACAGGGGGAGCTCTGGAAACACCATATATTTT
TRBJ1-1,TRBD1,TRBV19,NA,CASSIGTGEVNTEAFF,TGTGCCAGTAGTATAGGGACAGGGGAGGTGAACACTGAAGCTTTCTTT
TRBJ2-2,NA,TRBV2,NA,CASNLVPTGELFF,TGTGCCAGCAACCTAGTCCCAACCGGGGAGCTGTTTTTT
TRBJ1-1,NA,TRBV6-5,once,CASRTGTEAFF,TGTGCCAGCAGGACGGGGACTGAAGCTTTCTTT
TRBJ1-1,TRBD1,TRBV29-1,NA,CSARQGLNTEAFF,TGCAGCGCCCGACAGGGGCTGAACACTGAAGCTTTCTTT
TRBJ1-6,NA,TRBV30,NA,CAWSAGSDSPLHF,TGTGCCTGGAGTGCGGGTTCCGATTCACCCCTCCACTTT
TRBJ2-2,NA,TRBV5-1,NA,CASSSGLNTGELFF,TGCGCCAGCAGCTCGGGTCTGAACACCGGGGAGCTGTTTTTT
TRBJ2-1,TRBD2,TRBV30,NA,CAWSGGRAYNEQFF,TGTGCCTGGAGTGGAGGGAGGGCATACAATGAGCAGTTCTTC
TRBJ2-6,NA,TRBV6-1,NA,CASSSGAGANVLTF,TGTGCCAGCAGTTCCGGGGCTGGGGCCAACGTCCTGACTTTC
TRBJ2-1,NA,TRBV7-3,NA,CASSFGQIYNEQFF,TGTGCCAGCAGCTTTGGACAGATCTACAATGAGCAGTTCTTC
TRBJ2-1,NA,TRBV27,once,CASRQASYNEQFF,TGTGCCAGCAGACAGGCCTCTTACAATGAGCAGTTCTTC
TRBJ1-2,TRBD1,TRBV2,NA,CASSERDRPNYGYTF,TGTGCCAGCAGTGAACGGGACAGGCCTAACTATGGCTACACCTTC
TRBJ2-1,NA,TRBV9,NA,CASSVSLPGIGNEQFF,TGTGCCAGCAGCGTATCCCTTCCGGGGATAGGAAATGAGCAGTTCTTC
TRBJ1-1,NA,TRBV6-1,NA,CASNPTVQTEAFF,TGTGCCAGCAATCCGACAGTTCAGACTGAAGCTTTCTTT
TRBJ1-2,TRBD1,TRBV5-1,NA,CASSLEAGGDYGYTF,TGCGCCAGCAGCTTGGAGGCAGGGGGCGACTATGGCTACACCTTC
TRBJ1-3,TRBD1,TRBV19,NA,CASSIVQGPRSGNTIYF,TGTGCCAGTAGTATAGTACAGGGGCCTCGCTCTGGAAACACCATATATTTT
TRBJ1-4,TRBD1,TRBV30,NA,CAWTPAGGYEKLFF,TGTGCCTGGACTCCGGCAGGGGGTTATGAAAAACTGTTTTTT
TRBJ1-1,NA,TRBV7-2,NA,CASSLDPVNTEAFF,TGTGCCAGCAGCTTAGATCCCGTGAACACTGAAGCTTTCTTT
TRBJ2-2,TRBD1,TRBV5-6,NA,CASSPETGQGYTGELFF,TGTGCCAGCAGCCCTGAGACGGGACAGGGGTACACCGGGGAGCTGTTTTTT
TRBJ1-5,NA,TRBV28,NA,CASSPPRGGLVQPQHF,TGTGCCAGCAGTCCACCGAGGGGGGGGCTAGTTCAGCCCCAGCATTTT
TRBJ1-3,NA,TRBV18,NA,CASSLDRFSGNTIYF,TGTGCCAGCTCACTTGACAGGTTCTCTGGAAACACCATATATTTT
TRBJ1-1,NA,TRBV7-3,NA,CASSPSASGVNTEAFF,TGTGCCAGCAGCCCATCCGCGTCAGGTGTGAACACTGAAGCTTTCTTT
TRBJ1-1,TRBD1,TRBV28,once,CASPRDRGTVGEAFF,TGTGCCAGCCCCCGGGACAGGGGGACTGTGGGTGAAGCTTTCTTT
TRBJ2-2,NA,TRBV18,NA,CASSPSNTGELFF,TGTGCCAGCTCACCCTCGAACACCGGGGAGCTGTTTTTT
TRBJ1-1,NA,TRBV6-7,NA,CASSLGGLQAFF,TGTGCCAGCAGTTTGGGGGGACTCCAGGCTTTCTTT
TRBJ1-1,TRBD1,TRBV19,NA,CASSRDRDRTEAFF,TGTGCCAGTTCCCGGGACAGGGATCGCACTGAAGCTTTCTTT
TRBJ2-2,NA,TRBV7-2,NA,CASSLAGRTGELFF,TGTGCCAGCAGCTTAGCGGGGCGGACCGGGGAGCTGTTTTTT
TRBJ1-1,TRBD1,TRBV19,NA,CASSFHNRGMVGTEAFF,TGTGCCAGTAGTTTCCATAACAGGGGAATGGTAGGGACTGAAGCTTTCTTT
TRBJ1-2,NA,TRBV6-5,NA,CASRDRQYGYTF,TGTGCCAGCAGGGACAGACAATATGGCTACACCTTC
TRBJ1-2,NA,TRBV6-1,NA,CASSEFAVGYTF,TGTGCCAGCAGTGAATTCGCAGTTGGCTACACCTTC